This is a list of T cell receptor beta chains from one sample in a study of human T cells and chemical hapten exposure. TCRdb re-called the RACE reads through MiXCR, storing one row per CDR3 protein. The table records more than 80,000 distinct CDR3 sequences, 10% of them present only once. The sample in question was whole blood, obtained in connection with sensitization to the hapten diphenylcyclopropenone (DPC). Receptors were obtained from a woman in her forties or fifties with alopecia areata. Some clones in this sample may be carry-over from other donors' samples. Each CDR3 is given with its conserved first and last residue. D genes are given only for firm matches. For some rows the clone size is stated as once, few or many, or as a class when expanded; others skip it.

length | J | size | V | D | DNA | CDR3
15 | TRBJ2-3 | . | TRBV12-3/TRBV12-4 | . | TGTGCCAGCAGTTTTTGGATTAGAGACACAGATACGCAGTATTTT | CASSFWIRDTDTQYF
16 | TRBJ1-5 | many | TRBV4-3 | . | TGCGCCAGCAGCCAAGATCAAACGGGCCGAAATCAGCCCCAGCATTTT | CASSQDQTGRNQPQHF
13 | TRBJ2-5 | many | TRBV7-8 | . | TGTGCCAGCAGCTTTAGCGGCCAAGAGACCCAGTACTTC | CASSFSGQETQYF
16 | TRBJ2-7 | many | TRBV12-3/TRBV12-4 | TRBD2 | TGTGCCAGCAGTTTAGGACTAGCGGGAGCAATCTACGAGCAGTACTTC | CASSLGLAGAIYEQYF
13 | TRBJ1-1 | . | TRBV11-2 | . | TGTGCCAGCAAGTTGACAGCGAACACTGAAGCTTTCTTT | CASKLTANTEAFF
14 | TRBJ2-1 | . | TRBV28 | . | TGTGCCAGCAGATCGGGAGCAGGTTACAATGAGCAGTTCTTC | CASRSGAGYNEQFF
14 | TRBJ2-2 | . | TRBV7-6 | . | TGTGCCAGCAGCTTAGTTAAGGGCACCGGGGAGCTGTTTTTT | CASSLVKGTGELFF
16 | TRBJ2-5 | few | TRBV12-3/TRBV12-4 | . | TGTGCCAGCAGCCGTACCGAGACGGGAGTCAGAGAGACCCAGTACTTC | CASSRTETGVRETQYF
14 | TRBJ2-7 | few | TRBV12-3/TRBV12-4 | TRBD1 | TGTGCCAGCAGCCGGGACAGTAAGGGGTACGAGCAGTACTTC | CASSRDSKGYEQYF
15 | TRBJ2-1 | many | TRBV5-4 | . | TGTGCCAGCAGCTTTTCCGGAGGCTCCTACAATGAGCAGTTCTTC | CASSFSGGSYNEQFF
16 | TRBJ2-7 | . | TRBV18 | . | TGTGCCAGCTCAATCCGGACTCGCGGGGTAACCTACGAGCAGTACTTC | CASSIRTRGVTYEQYF
15 | TRBJ2-7 | many | TRBV12-5 | . | TGTGCTAGTGGGGGAGAGTTTCACTCCTCCTACGAGCAGTACTTC | CASGGEFHSSYEQYF
17 | TRBJ2-7 | many | TRBV28 | . | TGTGCCAGCAGTTCCCCTGTCGGCAGCTCAACAGGCTACGAGCAGTACTTC | CASSSPVGSSTGYEQYF
15 | TRBJ2-7 | many | TRBV3-1 | . | TGTGCCAGCAGCCAAGGGTTCAGGTCTGGGGACGAGCAGTACTTC | CASSQGFRSGDEQYF
14 | TRBJ2-7 | once | TRBV6-6 | . | TGTGCCAGCAGTTCTACAGGGGCGGGGGCCGAGCAGTACTTC | CASSSTGAGAEQYF
13 | TRBJ1-2 | many | TRBV6-5 | . | TGTGCCAGCAGTTTACGTGACGGCTATGGCTACACCTTC | CASSLRDGYGYTF
13 | TRBJ2-7 | many | TRBV6-5 | . | TGTGCCAGCAGTTATATCCGTACTTCCGAGCAGTACTTC | CASSYIRTSEQYF
15 | TRBJ2-7 | few | TRBV28 | . | TGTGCCAGCAGTATCCGGGCTCCGAACTCCTACGAGCAGTACTTC | CASSIRAPNSYEQYF
17 | TRBJ2-2 | . | TRBV7-8 | . | TGTGCCAGCAGGTCTCGCGGTCTTGCTAGTGGCACCGGGGAGCTGTTTTTT | CASRSRGLASGTGELFF
13 | TRBJ1-2 | few | TRBV11-2 | . | TGTGCCAGCAGCTTAGGAGCAGGGAGCGGCTACACCTTC | CASSLGAGSGYTF
13 | TRBJ2-1 | . | TRBV3-1 | . | TGTGCCAGCAGCCAGTATGTAAGCAATGAGCAGTTCTTC | CASSQYVSNEQFF
12 | TRBJ2-1 | few | TRBV5-1 | . | TGCGCCAGCAGCCTAGAACACCATGAGCAGTTCTTC | CASSLEHHEQFF
15 | TRBJ2-7 | many | TRBV7-9 | . | TGTGCCAGCAGCCGCTCGCAGGTTACTTTGGGCGAGCAGTACTTC | CASSRSQVTLGEQYF
19 | TRBJ2-7 | many | TRBV2 | . | TGTGCCATACTACGAACTACCGGGACGGCTACTCAAATCTCCTACGAGCAGTACTTC | CAILRTTGTATQISYEQYF
15 | TRBJ1-1 | . | TRBV4-2 | . | TGTGCCAGCAGCCAAGATTATGGGTGGTACACTGAAGCTTTCTTT | CASSQDYGWYTEAFF
14 | TRBJ2-2 | . | TRBV29-1 | . | TGCAGCAGTTCGACTGGATCGAACACCGGGGAGCTGTTTTTT | CSSSTGSNTGELFF
17 | TRBJ2-2 | . | TRBV20-1 | . | TGCAGTGCTAGAGATCTATGGGGTAGCGGGAACACCGGGGAGCTGTTTTTT | CSARDLWGSGNTGELFF
15 | TRBJ2-5 | . | TRBV19 | TRBD1 | TGTGCCAGTAGTAACCGGGACAGGGGAGGGGAGACCCAGTACTTC | CASSNRDRGGETQYF
16 | TRBJ2-1 | . | TRBV28 | . | TGTGCCAGCAGGCTGGGAGCGGCCAACTCCTACAATGAGCAGTTCTTC | CASRLGAANSYNEQFF
16 | TRBJ2-5 | few | TRBV21-1 | . | TGTGCCAGCAGCTCTCAGGACAGGGAATTGGAAGAGACCCAGTACTTC | CASSSQDRELEETQYF
11 | TRBJ1-1 | many | TRBV30 | . | TGTGCCTGGACTAAGAACACTGAAGCTTTCTTT | CAWTKNTEAFF
12 | TRBJ2-1 | . | TRBV15 | . | TGTGCCACCAGCAGAGGAAACAGTGAGCAGTTCTTC | CATSRGNSEQFF
13 | TRBJ1-2 | few | TRBV11-2 | . | TGTGCCAGCAGCTTAAATACAGGGATCGGCTACACCTTC | CASSLNTGIGYTF
17 | TRBJ1-5 | many | TRBV11-2 | . | TGTGCCAGCAGCTTAGGCCAAGCTATGGGCGGCAATCAGCCCCAGCATTTT | CASSLGQAMGGNQPQHF
15 | TRBJ2-1 | few | TRBV3-1 | TRBD1 | TGTGCCAGCAGCCCAAATCCGGGACAGGGGAGTGAGCAGTTCTTC | CASSPNPGQGSEQFF
13 | TRBJ2-2 | . | TRBV20-1 | . | TGCAGTGCTAGAATATCCGGGACCGGGGAGCTGTTTTTT | CSARISGTGELFF
14 | TRBJ2-7 | few | TRBV5-6 | . | TGTGCCAGCAGCTTGAGGCCTCTCTCCTACGAGCAGTACTTC | CASSLRPLSYEQYF
13 | TRBJ2-7 | many | TRBV20-1 | TRBD2 | TGCAGTGCTCCCGGGACTAGCGGATACGAGCAGTACTTC | CSAPGTSGYEQYF
10 | TRBJ2-1 | . | TRBV12-3/TRBV12-4 | . | TGTGCCAGCAGCCTTAATGAGCAGTTCTTC | CASSLNEQFF
13 | TRBJ2-7 | many | TRBV20-1 | TRBD1 | TGCAGTGCTCGGACAGGGGGGTCCTACGAGCAGTACTTC | CSARTGGSYEQYF
11 | TRBJ2-3 | many | TRBV28 | . | TGTGCCAGCAGTTTAGACGATACGCAGTATTTT | CASSLDDTQYF
15 | TRBJ2-7 | . | TRBV11-2 | TRBD1 | TGTGCCAGCACCCCCGCGACAGGGCTGTCCTACGAGCAGTACTTC | CASTPATGLSYEQYF
14 | TRBJ1-1 | many | TRBV28 | . | TGTGCCAGCACTCCTCTAGTACAGAACACTGAAGCTTTCTTT | CASTPLVQNTEAFF
12 | TRBJ1-5 | few | TRBV24-1 | . | TGTGCCACCAGTGCAGGGCCGGAGCCCCAGCATTTT | CATSAGPEPQHF
17 | TRBJ2-3 | many | TRBV12-3/TRBV12-4 | TRBD2 | TGTGCCAGCAGCGGTGGGATTACTAGCGTTGGCACAGATACGCAGTATTTT | CASSGGITSVGTDTQYF